Each of the 19 T cell receptor beta chains below was sequenced from the same sample in a study of blood T cell repertoires in COVID-19 (dated by TCRdb to the early 2020s). The library came from the immunoSEQ multiplex PCR assay. The immuneACCESS repertoire file appears here via TCRdb, limited to in-frame rearrangements. These files lack a portion of the clones; in checked studies, under half of the deficit traces to unresolved V genes, and the cause of the others is not known. For this sample there are approximately 120,000 clones; over 80% appear just once. The top ten constitute around 11% of the sample. The sequencing sample was made of peripheral blood. These receptors were collected from a man in his sixties with acute or convalescent COVID-19.

The rearrangement links TRBV28 to TRBJ2-3, with TRBD2 as a possible D gene (5 bases). CDR1 and CDR2 (germline): MDHEN, SYDVKM. V lost 3 bases to trimming and J lost 0 bases, with 7 bases between them. The CDR3 is made up of 14 amino acids. CDR3 sequence reads: CASSLGGSTDTQYF. The CDR3 nucleotides are TGTGCCAGCAGTTTGGGCGGGAGCACAGATACGCAGTATTTT.

The V and J genes are TRBV7-9 and TRBJ1-2; D is possibly TRBD1 (5 bases). The V gene's germline CDR1 is SEHNR and CDR2 FQNEAQ (reference sequence). The CDR3 runs 13 residues. Deletions cut 7 bases from V and 6 bases from J, with 15 bases between. The CDR3 loop is CASIGGAGHGYTF. CDR3 nucleotides: TGTGCCAGCATAGGAGGGGCTGGGCATGGCTACACCTTC.

The V call is TRBV30, the J call TRBJ2-7; TRBD2 aligns across 11 bases. Germline V gene lookup returns CDR1 GTSNPN and CDR2 SVGIG (reference sequence). This CDR3 contains 14 residues. Trimming cost V 2 bases and J 4 bases; bases outside gene matches: 4. The CDR3 here is CAWSRSSGRYEQYF. CDR3 DNA: TGTGCCTGGAGTAGGTCTAGCGGGAGGTACGAGCAGTACTTC.

This clone was observed a few times. The rearrangement links TRBV30 to TRBJ1-4; no clear D. The V end was cut by 6 bases, the J end by 6 bases, with 11 bases between. The CDR3 has 12 amino acids. Germline assignment: CDR1 GTSNPN and CDR2 SVGIG (reference sequence). CDR3 protein: CACFKRDEKLFF. The CDR3 region has the DNA TGTGCCTGCTTTAAGAGGGATGAAAAACTGTTTTTT.

This clone occurred once. The chain uses TRBV5-4 and TRBJ2-7, with TRBD2 matching 13 bases. The V and J ends lost 5 bases and 5 bases, in that order; junction bases with no gene match: 10. Germline values: CDR1 SGHNT, CDR2 YYREEE (reference sequence). CDR3 size: 16 residues. The CDR3 sequence: CASRPGTSGMNHEQYF. The CDR3 coding sequence is TGTGCCAGCAGACCTGGGACTAGCGGGATGAACCACGAGCAGTACTTC.

This clone was found once. The CDR3 DNA follows: TGTGCCTGGAGTAGGACAGCAACCGGGGAGCTGTTTTTT. This translates into CAWSRTATGELFF. The rearrangement links TRBV30 to TRBJ2-2, with TRBD1 as a possible D gene (6 bases). The CDR3 is 13 residues long. The V gene lost 2 bases and the J gene lost 5 bases, with 9 bases spanning the gap. Germline-derived CDR1 and CDR2 are GTSNPN and SVGIG (reference sequence).

The chain links TRBV6-5 to TRBJ1-2; weak D call: TRBD1 (6 bases). The V gene's germline CDR1 is MNHEY and CDR2 SVGAGI. The V end lost 10 bases, the J end lost 1 base, and 19 bases lay between the germline ends. The CDR3 length is 15 residues. CDR3 protein: CATLGHRRINYGYTF. CDR3 nucleotide sequence: TGTGCCACCCTGGGACACCGAAGGATTAACTATGGCTACACCTTC.

The chain combines TRBV28 with TRBJ1-6; D perhaps matches TRBD1 (5 bases). The CDR3 has 12 amino acids. V gave up 7 bases and J gave up 7 bases, with 8 bases separating them. Looked up from germline, CDR1 is MDHEN and CDR2 is SYDVKM. The CDR3 sequence is CASTQANSPLHF. In DNA form, the CDR3 reads TGTGCCAGCACACAGGCCAATTCACCCCTCCACTTT.

This clone was recorded only once. The rearrangement uses TRBV10-2 and TRBJ2-6; no reliable D call. Germline values: CDR1 WSHSY, CDR2 SAAADI. V was cut by 7 bases and J by 4 bases, with 20 bases left in between. This CDR3 has 17 amino acids. The CDR3 sequence is CASKAGKISLGANVLTF. The CDR3 DNA is TGCGCCAGCAAGGCAGGCAAGATTTCTCTGGGGGCCAACGTCCTGACTTTC.

The chain carries TRBV29-1 and TRBJ2-1, with a tentative D call TRBD1 (6 bases). Germline-derived CDR1 and CDR2 are SQVTM and ANQGSEA. The V and J ends lost 5 bases and 8 bases respectively, with 10 bases between them. This CDR3 is 11 amino acids long. CDR3 loop: CSVYQGYEQFF. As DNA, the CDR3 is TGCAGCGTTTACCAGGGGTATGAGCAGTTCTTC.

The chain employs TRBV2 and TRBJ2-3; 7 bases are a match to TRBD2. From germline, CDR1 is SNHLY and CDR2 FYNNEI. The CDR3 is made up of 14 amino acids. Trimming cost V 5 bases and J 3 bases; bases outside gene matches: 5. CDR3 DNA: TGTGCCAGCAGTCGCGGCGGGAGAACAGATACGCAGTATTTT. The encoded protein is CASSRGGRTDTQYF.

The chain employs TRBV2 and TRBJ1-6; the D gene is possibly TRBD1 (5 bases). V lost 3 bases to trimming and J lost 14 bases, with 17 bases between them. The CDR3 consists of 14 residues. Germline lookup yields CDR1 SNHLY and CDR2 FYNNEI. The CDR3 DNA follows: TGTGCCAGCAGTGACTTGGGCGCGTCAGGGTCCCTCCACTTT. Its translation is CASSDLGASGSLHF.

This sequence joins TRBV10-2 and TRBJ2-3; maybe TRBD1 (6 bases). The CDR3 loop spans 13 amino acids. V dropped 7 bases and J dropped 5 bases, with 13 bases sitting between them. The V gene's germline CDR1 is WSHSY and CDR2 SAAADI. The CDR3 is CASKKGHRDTQYF. The CDR3 DNA sequence: TGCGCCAGCAAAAAGGGACACCGAGATACGCAGTATTTT.

The chain carries TRBV28 and TRBJ1-3, with TRBD1 matching over 9 bases. This CDR3 contains 15 residues. After removal of 5 bases from V and 4 bases from J, the junction contained 6 bases not matched to a gene. From germline, CDR1 is MDHEN and CDR2 SYDVKM. The CDR3 protein is CASSQAGQGGNTIYF. The CDR3, as DNA: TGTGCCAGCAGTCAGGCGGGACAGGGCGGAAACACCATATATTTT.

The chain has TRBV5-1 and TRBJ1-3; D unclear. The CDR3 runs 13 residues. Germline CDR1 SGHRS, CDR2 YFSETQ. Deletions cut 2 bases from V and 4 bases from J, with 7 bases between. The CDR3 spells CASSFEPGNTIYF. The DNA of the CDR3 is TGCGCCAGCAGCTTTGAGCCAGGAAACACCATATATTTT.

The rearrangement links TRBV6-5 to TRBJ2-7, with D possibly being TRBD2 (5 bases). This CDR3 has 15 residues. With 0 bases removed from V and 3 bases from J, the gap between germline ends came to 12 bases. From germline, CDR1 is MNHEY and CDR2 SVGAGI. The CDR3 DNA reads TGTGCCAGCAGTTACTCCCTAGCTAGAGGCTACGAGCAGTACTTC. Its translation is CASSYSLARGYEQYF.

This clone turned up a few times. This chain uses TRBV27 with TRBJ1-5; D may be TRBD1 (6 bases). V was clipped by 0 bases and J by 10 bases, with 13 bases between them. Germline V gene data show CDR1 as MNHEY and CDR2 as SMNVEV (reference sequence). The CDR3 is made up of 14 amino acids. The CDR3 spells CASSLSDSLEPQHF. The CDR3 bases are TGTGCCAGCAGTTTATCGGACAGCCTGGAACCCCAGCATTTT.

The chain combines TRBV18 with TRBJ1-2; 11 nucleotides line up with TRBD1. CDR1 and CDR2 (germline): KGHSH, LQKENI. V was clipped by 3 bases and J by 5 bases; unmatched bases: 2. CDR3 length equals 14 residues. The CDR3 spells CASSPGTGGYGYTF. DNA for the CDR3: TGTGCCAGCTCACCCGGGACAGGGGGGTATGGCTACACCTTC.

CDR3 nucleotides: TGTGCCAGCAGCTTTCGAGATCCGAATGAAAAACTGTTTTTT. Translating gives CASSFRDPNEKLFF. The rearrangement joins TRBV5-5 to TRBJ1-4; D unresolved. Germline-derived CDR1 and CDR2 are SGHKS and YYEKEE (reference sequence). The V gene lost 2 bases and the J gene lost 5 bases, with 10 bases spanning the gap. The CDR3 has 14 amino acids.